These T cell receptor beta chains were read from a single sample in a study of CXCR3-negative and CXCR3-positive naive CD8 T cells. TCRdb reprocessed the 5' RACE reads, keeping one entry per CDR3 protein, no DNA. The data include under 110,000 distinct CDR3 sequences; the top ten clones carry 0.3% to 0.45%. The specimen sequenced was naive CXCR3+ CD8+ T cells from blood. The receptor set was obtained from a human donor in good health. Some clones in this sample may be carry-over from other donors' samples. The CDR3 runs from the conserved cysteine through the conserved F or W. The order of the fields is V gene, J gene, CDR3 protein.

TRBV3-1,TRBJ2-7,CASSPPGALNSYEQYF
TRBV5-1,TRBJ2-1,CASSTSGGPNNEQFF
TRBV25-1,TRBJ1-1,CASSDLVEAFF
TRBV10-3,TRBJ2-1,CAISEPLSATYNEQFF
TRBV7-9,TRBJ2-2,CASSLLQDLAGELFF
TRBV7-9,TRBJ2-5,CASSRPEDREETQYF
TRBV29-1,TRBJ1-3,CSVETDSGNTIYF
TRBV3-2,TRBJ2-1,CASSRRIYADNEQFF
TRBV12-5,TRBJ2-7,CASVPGGAYEQYF
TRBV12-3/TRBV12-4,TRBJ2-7,CASSQDSYEQYF
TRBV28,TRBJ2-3,CASSRAGATDTQYF
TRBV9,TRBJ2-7,CASSVGSREAVYEQYF
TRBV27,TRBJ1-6,CASSFLLGQGYSPLHF
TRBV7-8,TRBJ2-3,CASSTGLGGADTQYF
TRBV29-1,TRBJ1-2,CSVEASVAGYTF
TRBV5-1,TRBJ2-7,CASSLEGFDEQYF
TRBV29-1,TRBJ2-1,CSVEYTSNEQFF
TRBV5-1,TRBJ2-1,CASSPWDRDDEQFF
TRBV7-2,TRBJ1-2,CASTSYSPRDGYTF
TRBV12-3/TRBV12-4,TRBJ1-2,CASSLERIRYTF
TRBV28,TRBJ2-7,CASSLFQGLYEQYF
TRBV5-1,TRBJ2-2,CASSLVGTGNTGELFF
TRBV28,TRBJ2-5,CASRVHLAQETQYF
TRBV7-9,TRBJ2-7,CASSLVDSGDGAEQYF
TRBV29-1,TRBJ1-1,CSVDGDDRGRDTEAFF
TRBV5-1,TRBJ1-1,CASSPAPGAMNTEAFF
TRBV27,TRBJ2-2,CASSPFGTGFLWELFF
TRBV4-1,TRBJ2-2,CASSHGGGQTGELFF
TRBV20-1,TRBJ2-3,CSASRVTDTQYF
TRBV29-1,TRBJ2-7,CSVEWQGYEQYF
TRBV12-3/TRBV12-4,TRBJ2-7,CASSSRWKEQYF
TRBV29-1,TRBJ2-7,CSVESERENSYEQYF
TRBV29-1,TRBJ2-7,CSVEPGQGYEQYF
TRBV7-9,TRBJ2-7,CASSSGLPGIYEQYF
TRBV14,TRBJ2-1,CASSQEGVWNEQFF
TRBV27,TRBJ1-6,CASSLGGSGSPLHF
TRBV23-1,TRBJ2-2,CASSQSCPGNTGELFF
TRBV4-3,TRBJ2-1,CASSQERESSYNEQFF
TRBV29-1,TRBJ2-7,CSVGFSYEQYF
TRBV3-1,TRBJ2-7,CASSRRGAYEQYF